A selection of T cell receptor beta chains follows, all from one sample in a study of blood T cells in healthy people across ages. Via MiXCR, TCRdb re-called the 5' RACE reads, giving one row per CDR3 protein. The sample shows approximately 940,000 distinct CDR3 sequences, 40% to 60% of them seen only once. The source material was blood. The receptors derive from a man younger than 45 in good health. Both conserved end residues are part of each CDR3. The D gene is left open where the match is weak. For some rows the clone size is stated as once, few or many, or as a class when expanded; others skip it.

abundance | j_gene | d_gene | v_gene | CDR3aa | CDR3nt
few | TRBJ2-7 | TRBD2 | TRBV4-2 | CASSQDGGGLATYEQYF | TGTGCCAGCAGCCAAGACGGGGGGGGTCTGGCCACCTACGAGCAGTACTTC
NA | TRBJ2-6 | NA | TRBV4-3 | CASSPGRFGANVLTF | TGCGCCAGCAGCCCCGGTCGATTCGGGGCCAACGTCCTGACTTTC
NA | TRBJ2-7 | NA | TRBV20-1 | CSAQQGLSYEQYF | TGCAGTGCGCAACAAGGGCTCTCCTACGAGCAGTACTTC
few | TRBJ1-6 | NA | TRBV4-3 | CASSQETDRANSPLHF | TGCGCCAGCAGCCAAGAAACCGACAGAGCAAATTCACCCCTCCACTTT
few | TRBJ2-3 | TRBD2 | TRBV6-2/TRBV6-3 | CASTRDAGGLSDTQYF | TGTGCCAGCACCCGGGATGCGGGGGGCTTGTCAGATACGCAGTATTTT
few | TRBJ2-5 | NA | TRBV20-1 | CSARATTSGETQYF | TGCAGTGCTAGGGCAACTACCTCAGGAGAGACCCAGTACTTC
NA | TRBJ2-1 | NA | TRBV4-1 | CASSQDSEQETQFF | TGCGCCAGCAGCCAAGATTCCGAGCAAGAGACCCAGTTCTTC
NA | TRBJ2-5 | TRBD2 | TRBV13 | CASSLRVAGQETQYF | TGTGCCAGCAGCCTGCGGGTAGCGGGACAAGAGACCCAGTACTTC
NA | TRBJ2-1 | TRBD1 | TRBV24-1 | CATSDYRGQGSYEQFF | TGTGCCACCAGCGATTATCGGGGACAGGGGAGCTATGAGCAGTTCTTC
NA | TRBJ1-2 | NA | TRBV7-2 | CASSLASGQIYGYTF | TGTGCCAGCAGCTTAGCATCCGGACAGATCTATGGCTACACCTTC
many | TRBJ2-3 | NA | TRBV7-2 | CASSRANTDTQYF | TGTGCCAGCAGCCGGGCGAACACAGATACGCAGTATTTT
few | TRBJ2-7 | NA | TRBV28 | CASSGTILHEQYF | TGTGCCAGCAGCGGGACAATCCTACACGAGCAGTACTTC
NA | TRBJ2-5 | TRBD2 | TRBV7-2 | CASSSTSVAETQYF | TGTGCCAGCAGCTCGACTAGCGTGGCGGAGACCCAGTACTTC
NA | TRBJ2-1 | NA | TRBV6-5 | CASRPGGYNEQFF | TGTGCCAGCAGACCAGGGGGGTACAATGAGCAGTTCTTC
many | TRBJ1-5 | NA | TRBV28 | CASSGNQPQHF | TGTGCCAGCAGTGGCAATCAGCCCCAGCATTTT
NA | TRBJ1-1 | TRBD1 | TRBV3-1 | CASSRGTDKAFF | TGTGCCAGCAGCCGCGGGACAGACAAAGCTTTCTTT
NA | TRBJ2-5 | NA | TRBV27 | CASSLMGGETQYF | TGTGCCAGCAGTTTGATGGGTGGCGAGACCCAGTACTTC
NA | TRBJ2-5 | NA | TRBV4-3 | CASSQERWGYEQYF | TGCGCCAGCAGCCAGGAGCGATGGGGTTACGAGCAGTACTTT